This TCR beta chain was sequenced for a study of regulatory T cells in long-lasting Graves disease. The authors built TCR beta libraries using iRepertoire HTBI primers and Arm-PCR of CDR3 regions. TCRdb analysed the multiplex PCR reads with MiXCR anew, one entry per CDR3 protein. This table has about 520,000 distinct CDR3 sequences, around 12% appearing once. Time point reported: newly diagnosed GD, antithyroid drugs for less than 3 months. Construction of the TCR library relied on RNA isolated from PBMCs. The length of the CDR3 is 16 residues. V was cut by 3 bases and J by 4 bases, with 19 bases left in between. CDR1 is KGHSH and CDR2 is LQKENI in the germline V gene. This clonotype was seen a few times. These same data were also listed under a study on T cells in Graves' hyperthyroidism and ophthalmopathy.

This clonotype was obtained from a woman aged 25 to 39 with Graves disease. This chain uses TRBV18 with TRBJ2-7; D is possibly TRBD2 (5 bases). The input for sequencing was peripheral blood mononuclear cells (PBMCs), taken at new diagnosis, from a patient treated with antithyroid drugs. CDR3 DNA: TGTGCCAGCTCACCTATGGGCCCTTCTGGAGGTTACGAGCAGTACTTC. This codes for CASSPMGPSGGYEQYF.